The subject of this entry is one TCR beta chain. Its cognate antigen is unknown. The data were obtained in a study of T cell responses to AZD1222 COVID-19 vaccine. Overall study findings and caveats: Seropositive status at baseline applied to only five or six AZD1222 recipients. Compared with day 0, the breadth and depth of the Spike-specific TCR repertoire rose significantly after two doses of AZD1222.

Germline V lookup: CDR1 KGHSH, CDR2 LQKENI. Trimming pared 5 bases from V and 5 bases from J, leaving 10 bases between. CDR3 length: 12 amino acids. Clones were read by immunoSEQ multiplex PCR, and TCRdb kept only the in-frame ones, dropping some. The table includes around 130,000 clones, roughly 92% detected once. The receptor comes from an adult who received the AZD1222 COVID-19 vaccine. This specimen consisted of peripheral blood, obtained 28 days after the second AZD1222 dose. The chain recombines TRBV18 with TRBJ2-7; a weak D match, TRBD1 (6 bases). The CDR3 is CASSVQGNEQYF. CDR3 sequence (DNA): TGTGCCAGCTCAGTTCAGGGGAACGAGCAGTACTTC. Looking up the rest from reference TRBV18 and TRBJ2-7 gives the full variable domain: NAGVMQNPRHLVRRRGQEARLRCSPMKGHSHVYWYRQLPEEGLKFMVYLQKENIIDESGMPKERFSAEFPKEGPSILRIQQVVRGDSAAYFCASSVQGNEQYFGPGTRLTVT.